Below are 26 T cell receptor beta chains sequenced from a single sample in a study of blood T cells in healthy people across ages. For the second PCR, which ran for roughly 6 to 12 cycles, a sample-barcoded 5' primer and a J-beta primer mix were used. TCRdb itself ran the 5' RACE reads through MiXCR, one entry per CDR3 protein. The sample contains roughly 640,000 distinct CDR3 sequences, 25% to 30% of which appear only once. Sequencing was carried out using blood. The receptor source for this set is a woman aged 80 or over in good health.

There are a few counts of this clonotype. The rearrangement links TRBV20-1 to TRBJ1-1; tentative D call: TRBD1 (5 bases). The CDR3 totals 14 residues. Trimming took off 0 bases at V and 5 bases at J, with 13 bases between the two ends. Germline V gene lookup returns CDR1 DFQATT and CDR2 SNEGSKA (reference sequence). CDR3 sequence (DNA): TGCAGTGCTAGAGACGGCAGGGCAGTAACTGAAGCTTTCTTT. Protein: CSARDGRAVTEAFF.

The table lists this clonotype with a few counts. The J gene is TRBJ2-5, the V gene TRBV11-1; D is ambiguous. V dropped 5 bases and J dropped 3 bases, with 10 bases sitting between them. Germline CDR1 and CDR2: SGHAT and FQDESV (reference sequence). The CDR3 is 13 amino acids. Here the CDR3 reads CASSTGRKETQYF. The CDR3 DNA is TGTGCCAGCAGCACTGGTAGAAAAGAGACCCAGTACTTC.

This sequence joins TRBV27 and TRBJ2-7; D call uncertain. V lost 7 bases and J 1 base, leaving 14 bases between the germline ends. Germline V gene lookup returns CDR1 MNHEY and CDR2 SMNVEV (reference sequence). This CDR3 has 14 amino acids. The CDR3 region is CASNGWCFSYEQYF. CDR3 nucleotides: TGTGCCAGCAACGGGTGGTGTTTTTCCTACGAGCAGTACTTC.

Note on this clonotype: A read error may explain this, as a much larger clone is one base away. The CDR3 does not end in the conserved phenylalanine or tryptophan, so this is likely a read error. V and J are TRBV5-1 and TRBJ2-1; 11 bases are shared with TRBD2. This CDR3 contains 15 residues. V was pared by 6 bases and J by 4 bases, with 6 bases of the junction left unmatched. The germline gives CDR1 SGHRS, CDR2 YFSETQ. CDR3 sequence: CASKRLAGTYNEQFL. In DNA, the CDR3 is TGCGCCAGCAAACGACTAGCGGGGACTTACAATGAGCAGTTCCTC.

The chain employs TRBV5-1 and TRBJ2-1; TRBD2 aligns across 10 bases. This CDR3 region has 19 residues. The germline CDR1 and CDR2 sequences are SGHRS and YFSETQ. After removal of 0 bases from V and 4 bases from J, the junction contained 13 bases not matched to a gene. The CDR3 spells CASSLDALAGAIGYNEQFF. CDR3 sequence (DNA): TGCGCCAGCAGCTTGGATGCCCTAGCGGGAGCAATCGGGTACAATGAGCAGTTCTTC.

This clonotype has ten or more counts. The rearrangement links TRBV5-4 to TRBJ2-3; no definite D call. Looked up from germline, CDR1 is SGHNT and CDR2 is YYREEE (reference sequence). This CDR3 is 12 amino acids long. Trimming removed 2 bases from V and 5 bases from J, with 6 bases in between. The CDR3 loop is CASSFIGDTQYF. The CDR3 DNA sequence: TGTGCCAGCAGCTTTATTGGAGATACGCAGTATTTT.

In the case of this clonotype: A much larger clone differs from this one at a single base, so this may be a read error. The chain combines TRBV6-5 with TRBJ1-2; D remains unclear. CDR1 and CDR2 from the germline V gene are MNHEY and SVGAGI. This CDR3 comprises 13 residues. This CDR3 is CASSPSRDYGCTF. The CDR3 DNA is TGTGCCAGCAGCCCATCCCGTGACTATGGCTGCACCTTC.

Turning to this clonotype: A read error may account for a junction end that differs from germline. The chain's CDR3 is CSAPGLAGGERFF. The CDR3 nucleotides are TGCAGTGCCCCGGGACTAGCGGGCGGTGAGCGGTTCTTC. The J gene is TRBJ2-1, the V gene TRBV20-1, with 12 bases lining up with TRBD2. The CDR3 sequence is 13 residues long. Germline V CDR1 and CDR2: DFQATT, SNEGSKA (reference sequence).

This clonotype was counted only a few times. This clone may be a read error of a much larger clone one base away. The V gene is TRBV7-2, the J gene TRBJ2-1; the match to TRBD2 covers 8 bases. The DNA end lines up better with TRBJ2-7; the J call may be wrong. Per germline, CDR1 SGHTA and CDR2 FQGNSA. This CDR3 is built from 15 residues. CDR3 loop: CASSLDGGAYNEQYF. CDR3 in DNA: TGTGCCAGCAGCTTAGACGGGGGGGCCTACAATGAGCAGTACTTC.

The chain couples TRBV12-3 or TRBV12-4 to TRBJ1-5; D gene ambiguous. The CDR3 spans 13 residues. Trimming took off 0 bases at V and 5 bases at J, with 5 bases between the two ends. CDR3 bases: TGTGCCAGCAGTTTAGCGACTTATCAGCCCCAGCATTTT. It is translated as CASSLATYQPQHF.

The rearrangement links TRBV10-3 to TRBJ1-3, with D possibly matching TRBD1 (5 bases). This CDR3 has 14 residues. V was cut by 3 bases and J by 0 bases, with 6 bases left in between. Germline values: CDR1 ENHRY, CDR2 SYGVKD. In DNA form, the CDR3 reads TGTGCCATCAGTGACGGGGCCTCTGGAAACACCATATATTTT. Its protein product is CAISDGASGNTIYF.

The CDR3 DNA is TGTGCCACCTCGACCCCTTACCCCGAATTACAAGAGACCCAGTACTTC. It translates to CATSTPYPELQETQYF. The rearrangement uses TRBV6-2 or TRBV6-3 and TRBJ2-5; D gene uncertain. The V gene lost 10 bases and the J gene lost 2 bases, with 23 bases spanning the gap. Germline CDR1 MNHEY, CDR2 SVGEGT. CDR3 length: 16 amino acids.

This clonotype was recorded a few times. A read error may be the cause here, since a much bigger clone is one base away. The CDR3: CASSLGQLNYNEQYF. In DNA, the CDR3 is TGCGCCAGCAGCTTGGGACAGCTAAACTACAATGAGCAGTACTTC. V usage is TRBV5-1 and J usage is TRBJ2-5, with a tentative D call TRBD1 (5 bases). This CDR3 has 15 amino acids. The germline CDR1 and CDR2 sequences are SGHRS and YFSETQ. Trimming cost V 0 bases and J 11 bases, with 20 bases left between them. The whole variable domain, filled in from reference TRBV5-1 and TRBJ2-5, reads KAGVTQTPRYLIKTRGQQVTLSCSPISGHRSVSWYQQTPGQGLQFLFEYFSETQRNKGNFPGRFSGRQFSNSRSEMNVSTLELGDSALYLCASSLGQLNYNEQYFGPGTRLLVL.

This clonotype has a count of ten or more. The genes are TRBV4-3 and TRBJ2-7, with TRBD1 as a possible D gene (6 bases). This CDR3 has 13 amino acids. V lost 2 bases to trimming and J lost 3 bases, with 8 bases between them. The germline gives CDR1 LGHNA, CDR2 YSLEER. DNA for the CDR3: TGCGCCAGCAGCCAACGGGACAACTACGAGCAGTACTTC. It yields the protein CASSQRDNYEQYF.

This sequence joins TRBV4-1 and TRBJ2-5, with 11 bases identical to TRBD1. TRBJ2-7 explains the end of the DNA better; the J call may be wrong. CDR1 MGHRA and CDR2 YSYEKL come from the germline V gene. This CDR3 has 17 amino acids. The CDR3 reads CASSQEIGGQGAYEQYF. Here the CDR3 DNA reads TGCGCCAGCAGCCAAGAAATCGGGGGACAGGGGGCCTACGAGCAGTACTTC.

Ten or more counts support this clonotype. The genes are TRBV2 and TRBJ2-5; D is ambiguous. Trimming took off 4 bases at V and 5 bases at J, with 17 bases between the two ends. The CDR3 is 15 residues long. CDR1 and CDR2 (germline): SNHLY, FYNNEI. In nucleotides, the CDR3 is TGTGCCAGCAGTGTTTCCGGGCAGGATTGGGAGACCCAGTACTTC. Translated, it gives CASSVSGQDWETQYF.

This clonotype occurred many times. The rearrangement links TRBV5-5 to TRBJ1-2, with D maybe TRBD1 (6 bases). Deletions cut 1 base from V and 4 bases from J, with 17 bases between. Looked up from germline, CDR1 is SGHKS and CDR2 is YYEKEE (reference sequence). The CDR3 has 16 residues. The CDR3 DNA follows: TGTGCCAGCAGCTTGTTAACCAGGGGCCGGGGCTATGGCTACACCTTC. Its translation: CASSLLTRGRGYGYTF.

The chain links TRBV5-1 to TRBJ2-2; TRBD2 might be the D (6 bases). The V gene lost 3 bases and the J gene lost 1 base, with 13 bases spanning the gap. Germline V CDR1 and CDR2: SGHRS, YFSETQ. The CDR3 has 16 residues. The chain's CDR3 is CASSYGVGGNTGELFF. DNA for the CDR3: TGCGCCAGCAGCTATGGGGTCGGGGGGAACACCGGGGAGCTGTTTTTT. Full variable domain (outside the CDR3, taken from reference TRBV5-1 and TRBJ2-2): KAGVTQTPRYLIKTRGQQVTLSCSPISGHRSVSWYQQTPGQGLQFLFEYFSETQRNKGNFPGRFSGRQFSNSRSEMNVSTLELGDSALYLCASSYGVGGNTGELFFGEGSRLTVL.

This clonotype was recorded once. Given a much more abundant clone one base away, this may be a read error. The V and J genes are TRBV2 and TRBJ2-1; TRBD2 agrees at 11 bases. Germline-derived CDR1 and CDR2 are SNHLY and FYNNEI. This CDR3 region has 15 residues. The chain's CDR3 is CASHPSGGIYNERFF. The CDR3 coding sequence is TGTGCCAGCCACCCTAGCGGGGGGATCTACAATGAGCGGTTCTTC.

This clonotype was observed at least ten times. The chain's CDR3 is CSVFLRGYGYTF. As DNA, the CDR3 is TGCAGCGTTTTTTTAAGAGGCTATGGCTACACCTTC. J is TRBJ1-2 and V is TRBV29-1; D is ambiguous. Germline V gives CDR1 SQVTM, CDR2 ANQGSEA. This CDR3 has 12 residues. With 5 bases removed from V and 4 bases from J, the gap between germline ends came to 11 bases.

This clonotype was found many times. The CDR3 protein is CASTTPGQGTYEQYF. The CDR3 coding sequence is TGTGCCAGCACTACCCCGGGACAGGGGACCTACGAGCAGTACTTC. This chain uses TRBV28 with TRBJ2-7; TRBD1 aligns across 10 bases. Germline trimming cut 7 bases from V and 2 bases from J; bases unmatched to any gene: 8. Germline V lookup: CDR1 MDHEN, CDR2 SYDVKM. The CDR3 extends over 15 amino acids. The full variable domain, in which reference TRBV28 and TRBJ2-7 provide the parts outside the CDR3, is DVKVTQSSRYLVKRTGEKVFLECVQDMDHENMFWYRQDPGLGLRLIYFSYDVKMKEKGDIPEGYSVSREKKERFSLILESASTNQTSMYLCASTTPGQGTYEQYFGPGTRLTVT.

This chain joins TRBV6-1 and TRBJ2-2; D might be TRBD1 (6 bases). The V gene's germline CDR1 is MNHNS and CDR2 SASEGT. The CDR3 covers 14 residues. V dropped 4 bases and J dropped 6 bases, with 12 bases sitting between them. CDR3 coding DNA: TGTGCCAGCAGTGTACAACAGGGTGCCGGGGAGCTGTTTTTT. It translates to CASSVQQGAGELFF.

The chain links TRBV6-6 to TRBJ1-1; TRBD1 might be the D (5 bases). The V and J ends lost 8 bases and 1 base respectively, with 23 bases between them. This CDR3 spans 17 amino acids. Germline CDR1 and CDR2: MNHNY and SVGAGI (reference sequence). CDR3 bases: TGTGCCAGCGTCATCATTGAAGGCGTGGGACCGAACACTGAAGCTTTCTTT. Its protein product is CASVIIEGVGPNTEAFF.

CDR3 in DNA: TGTGCCACCAGTGATCCCGGGACTAGCGGGAGCAATGAGCAGTTCTTC. Amino acids: CATSDPGTSGSNEQFF. This chain links TRBV24-1 with TRBJ2-1; TRBD2 matches 14 bases. CDR3 length: 16 residues. CDR1 KGHDR and CDR2 SFDVKD come from the germline V gene. V lost 3 bases and J lost 6; bases outside the gene matches: 3.

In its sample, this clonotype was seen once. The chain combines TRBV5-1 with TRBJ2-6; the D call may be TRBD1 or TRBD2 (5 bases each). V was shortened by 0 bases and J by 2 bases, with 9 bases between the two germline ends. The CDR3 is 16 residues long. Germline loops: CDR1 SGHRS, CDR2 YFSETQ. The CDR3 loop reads CASSLGDGTGANVLTF. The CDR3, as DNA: TGCGCCAGCAGCTTGGGGGACGGGACTGGGGCCAACGTCCTGACTTTC.

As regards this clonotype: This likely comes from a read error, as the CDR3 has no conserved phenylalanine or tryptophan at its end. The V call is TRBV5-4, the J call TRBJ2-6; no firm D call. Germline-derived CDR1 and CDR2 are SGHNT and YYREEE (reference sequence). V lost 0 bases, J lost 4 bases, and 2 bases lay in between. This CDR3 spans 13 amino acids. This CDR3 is CASSLVGANVLTC. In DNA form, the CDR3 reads TGTGCCAGCAGCTTGGTGGGGGCCAACGTCCTGACTTGC.